This T cell receptor (beta chain) is drawn from a study of blood T cell repertoires in COVID-19. Measured with immunoSEQ multiplex PCR; TCRdb has only the in-frame clones, and not every one. The table includes around 210,000 clones, approximately 85% detected once. This clone came up a few times. Sequenced input: peripheral blood. The TCR comes from a man aged 50-60 years with COVID-19, enrolled during active disease.

CDR3 residues: CASQDRVGSPLHF. CDR3 nucleotides: TGTGCCAGCCAGGACAGGGTTGGTTCACCCCTCCACTTT. The chain couples TRBV19 to TRBJ1-6, with 8 bases aligning to TRBD1. In germline, CDR1 is LNHDA, CDR2 SQIVND (reference sequence). This CDR3 comprises 13 residues. The V and J ends lost 9 bases and 9 bases, in that order; junction bases with no gene match: 7.